The clone carrying this T cell receptor (beta chain) turned up a few times. What it binds is unknown. Time point of the sample: persistent/refractory GD, antithyroid drugs over 5 years with positive TRAb. Extracted RNA from PBMCs served as the source of the TCR library. The authors diagnosed Graves' disease using American Thyroid Association guidelines. The data derive from a study of regulatory T cells in long-lasting Graves disease. V gave up 1 base and J gave up 7 bases, with 13 bases separating them. The CDR3 covers 13 residues. Germline assignment: CDR1 SQVTM and CDR2 ANQGSEA. Arm-PCR with iRepertoire HTBI primers amplified the CDR3 regions for these TCR beta libraries. TCRdb passed the multiplex PCR reads through MiXCR, listing each CDR3 protein once. The sample gives around 340,000 distinct CDR3 sequences, about 19% of which show up once; 29% is in the top ten. Findings and limits, study-wide: Accuracy was perhaps lowered by the small sample size. Favoring TRBV28, TRBJ1-2 and TRBJ2-5 was a feature seen in persistent disease.

The chain joins TRBV29-1 to TRBJ2-5, with D possibly being TRBD1 or TRBD2 (5 bases each). This material consisted of peripheral blood mononuclear cells (PBMCs), taken when the disease was refractory, from a patient treated with antithyroid drugs. The TCR originated in a female donor with Graves disease. Written as DNA, the CDR3 is TGCAGCGTTGAAGCCGAGGGGCCGGCGACCCAGTACTTC. This codes for CSVEAEGPATQYF.